This T cell receptor beta chain was captured by sequencing in a study of blood T cell repertoires in COVID-19. About the research overall: Material from acute and convalescent COVID-19 was sourced from the United States, Italy and Spain. The analysed material was cDNA or gDNA that came from T cells, B-cell-depleted T cells, or PBMCs.

As handled by the study authors: Amplification with reference gene primers provided the estimates of nucleated cell counts. The data were produced by immunoSEQ multiplex PCR, yet TCRdb's version contains in-frame clones alone and is incomplete. That table supplies the V and J calls and clone size; D and trimming were determined from the DNA. The sample contains about 140,000 clones, roughly 85% of which appear only once. The CDR3 is made up of 10 amino acids. Germline V gives CDR1 DFQATT, CDR2 SNEGSKA (reference sequence). The chain is built from TRBV20-1 and TRBJ1-1, with TRBD1 as a possible D gene (5 bases). The sample consisted of peripheral blood. The receptor was isolated from a man over 45 with acute or convalescent COVID-19. CDR3 DNA: TGCAGCTGGGGGGGTGCTGAAGCTTTCTTT. Protein: CSWGGAEAFF.